The 26 T cell receptor beta chains listed next were all sequenced from one sample in a study of blood T cell repertoires in COVID-19. Some clones are missing from TCRdb's copy, which holds only in-frame ones; the method was immunoSEQ multiplex PCR. The profile shows about 99,000 clones, around four fifths of them singletons. The source material was peripheral blood. The receptors here all came from a man in his fifties or sixties with acute or convalescent COVID-19.

A few counts support this clone. V gene TRBV20-1 combines with J gene TRBJ2-5; D is unclear. V lost 3 bases to trimming and J lost 3 bases, with 8 bases between them. The CDR3 consists of 12 residues. Germline V gene lookup returns CDR1 DFQATT and CDR2 SNEGSKA (reference sequence). The CDR3 bases are TGCAGTGCTAGTCACAGAGAAGAGACCCAGTACTTC. Its translation: CSASHREETQYF.

The table lists this clone with a few counts. The chain links TRBV9 to TRBJ2-1; the match to TRBD2 covers 12 bases. This CDR3 has 15 residues. In germline, CDR1 is SGDLS, CDR2 YYNGEE. After removal of 0 bases from V and 8 bases from J, the junction contained 3 bases not matched to a gene. CDR3 nucleotide sequence: TGTGCCAGCAGCGTAGTGCCTAGCGGGAGGGATGAGCAGTTCTTC. Protein: CASSVVPSGRDEQFF.

The V gene is TRBV2, the J gene TRBJ1-1; TRBD1 might be the D (6 bases). CDR3 size: 16 residues. Germline-derived CDR1 and CDR2 are SNHLY and FYNNEI. V lost 3 bases and J 2 bases, leaving 16 bases between the germline ends. CDR3 protein: CASSDQGPLSNTEAFF. Written as DNA, the CDR3 is TGTGCCAGCAGTGATCAGGGGCCCTTGAGCAACACTGAAGCTTTCTTT.

CDR3 nucleotide sequence: TGTGCCAGTCAGGGAAACACTGAAGCTTTCTTT. Translating gives CASQGNTEAFF. The chain couples TRBV2 to TRBJ1-1; D may be TRBD1 (5 bases). Looked up from germline, CDR1 is SNHLY and CDR2 is FYNNEI. Trimming removed 9 bases at V and 2 bases at J, with 7 bases between. This CDR3 comprises 11 residues.

The CDR3 region has the DNA TGTGCCAGCAGTTTACTCACAGATACGCAGTATTTT. Translated: CASSLLTDTQYF. The rearrangement joins TRBV28 to TRBJ2-3; D unresolved. The CDR3 is 12 residues long. The V end was cut by 2 bases, the J end by 2 bases, with 2 bases between. The germline V gene has CDR1 MDHEN and CDR2 SYDVKM.

The V call is TRBV5-4, the J call TRBJ2-1; 10 bases align to TRBD2. CDR1 is SGHNT, CDR2 YYREEE, per germline (reference sequence). The ends lost 3 bases at V and 4 bases at J; junction bases unmatched: 7. The CDR3 runs to 16 residues. In DNA form, the CDR3 reads TGTGCCAGCAGCTCAATAACTAGCGGGAAATACAATGAGCAGTTCTTC. Its protein is CASSSITSGKYNEQFF.

V usage is TRBV10-1 and J usage is TRBJ2-2; D is ambiguous. V lost 3 bases and J 2 bases, leaving 4 bases between the germline ends. In germline, CDR1 is WNHNN, CDR2 SYGVQD (reference sequence). This CDR3 comprises 13 residues. CDR3 nucleotides: TGCGCCAGCAGTGAACTAAACACCGGGGAGCTGTTTTTT. Translated: CASSELNTGELFF.

The rearrangement uses TRBV6-5 and TRBJ2-3, with TRBD1 matching 7 bases. Germline CDR1 reads MNHEY; CDR2 reads SVGAGI. This CDR3 comprises 12 residues. V gave up 4 bases and J gave up 11 bases; unmatched junction bases: 6. CDR3 in DNA: TGTGCCAGCAGTTCACAGGGGTTTGAGCAGTATTTT. Its protein is CASSSQGFEQYF.

V gene TRBV28 combines with J gene TRBJ2-5; 10 nucleotides line up with TRBD1. V lost 2 bases, J lost 1 base, and 1 base stayed unmatched. The CDR3 is 15 residues long. CDR1 and CDR2 from the germline V gene are MDHEN and SYDVKM. CDR3 region: CASSLRTGGQETQYF. In DNA, the CDR3 is TGTGCCAGCAGTTTAAGGACAGGGGGCCAAGAGACCCAGTACTTC.

This rearrangement joins TRBV13 to TRBJ2-1, with 7 nucleotides matching TRBD2. The V segment lost 4 bases and the J segment 9 bases; nucleotides outside the gene matches: 18. The CDR3 sequence is 17 residues long. Germline values: CDR1 PRHDT, CDR2 FYEKMQ (reference sequence). The DNA of the CDR3 is TGTGCCAGCAGCTACCTCCGGGGAAGCGGGAATGAAGGTGAGCAGTTCTTC. This encodes CASSYLRGSGNEGEQFF.

The chain employs TRBV19 and TRBJ2-7; 7 nucleotides align to TRBD2. With 7 bases clipped from V and 10 bases from J, the junction kept 7 bases outside the gene matches. The CDR3 runs to 11 residues. Germline CDR1 reads LNHDA; CDR2 reads SQIVND (reference sequence). In DNA, the CDR3 is TGTGCCAGTACCGATGGGAGGGACCAGTACTTC. It yields the protein CASTDGRDQYF.

The chain employs TRBV10-3 and TRBJ2-1, with a weak D call TRBD2 (7 bases). Trimming took 10 bases from V and 10 from J, leaving 23 bases between them. CDR1 is ENHRY and CDR2 is SYGVKD in the germline V gene. The CDR3 sequence is 14 residues long. For the CDR3, the DNA is TGTGCCACCAGCTCTAGCGGACAGACGGGGGAGCAGTTCTTC. Protein sequence: CATSSSGQTGEQFF.

This chain connects TRBV5-4 to TRBJ2-2; D is uncertain. Trimming took off 0 bases at V and 2 bases at J, with 5 bases between the two ends. The CDR3 consists of 14 residues. Germline V lookup: CDR1 SGHNT, CDR2 YYREEE (reference sequence). For the CDR3, the DNA is TGTGCCAGCAGCTTGGCGTTAAACACCGGGGAGCTGTTTTTT. Protein product: CASSLALNTGELFF.

This CDR3 reads CASSPGTGREQYV. DNA of the CDR3: TGTGCCAGCAGCCCTGGGACAGGGCGCGAGCAGTACGTC. This chain links TRBV7-2 with TRBJ2-7; 9 nucleotides align to TRBD1. The CDR3 is 13 residues long. Germline V gene lookup returns CDR1 SGHTA and CDR2 FQGNSA. V lost 5 bases, J lost 6 bases, and 5 bases stayed unmatched.

J is TRBJ1-3 and V is TRBV11-2, with D hard to call. With 1 base removed from V and 3 bases from J, the gap between germline ends came to 7 bases. CDR1 SGHAT and CDR2 FQNNGV come from the germline V gene. The CDR3 is 14 amino acids. CDR3 amino acids: CASSLAGLGNTIYF. The CDR3 DNA is TGTGCCAGCAGCTTAGCAGGTCTTGGAAACACCATATATTTT.

J is TRBJ1-6 and V is TRBV10-1; D is perhaps TRBD1 (5 bases). This CDR3 is 16 amino acids long. Trimming stripped 0 bases from V and 6 bases from J, with 12 bases between. CDR1 is WNHNN, CDR2 SYGVQD, per germline (reference sequence). For the CDR3, the DNA is TGCGCCAGCAGTGAGTCGCTAGGTAGGGGTAATTCACCCCTCCACTTT. It encodes CASSESLGRGNSPLHF.

This sequence joins TRBV19 and TRBJ1-5; tentative D call: TRBD1 (5 bases). V was trimmed by 3 bases and J by 6 bases, leaving 9 bases between them. This CDR3 has 13 residues. Germline V lookup: CDR1 LNHDA, CDR2 SQIVND (reference sequence). The CDR3 loop reads CASSMPRVQPQHF. The CDR3 DNA is TGTGCCAGTAGTATGCCCAGGGTTCAGCCCCAGCATTTT.

This clone was detected only a few times. The J gene is TRBJ1-1, the V gene TRBV3-1 (or the pseudogene TRBV3-2); D call uncertain. Between the trimmed V and J ends, which lost 1 base and 2 bases, there was a span of 8 bases. This CDR3 is 14 amino acids long. Germline V CDR1 and CDR2: LGHDT, YNNKEL (reference sequence). In DNA, the CDR3 is TGTGCCAGCAGCCAAGGTGGAGTTAACACTGAAGCTTTCTTT. It specifies CASSQGGVNTEAFF.

The V call is TRBV27, the J call TRBJ1-6; the D is unclear. The CDR3 contains 17 residues. Trimming left V 3 bases short and J 10 bases short, with 22 bases between. Per germline, CDR1 MNHEY and CDR2 SMNVEV (reference sequence). The CDR3 sequence: CASSFAPFRRVESPLHF. In nucleotides, the CDR3 is TGTGCCAGCAGTTTTGCCCCCTTTAGGAGGGTCGAATCACCCCTCCACTTT.

This clone was seen once. The chain has TRBV10-3 and TRBJ1-1; 7 bases are shared with TRBD1. CDR3 length equals 14 residues. The V gene's germline CDR1 is ENHRY and CDR2 SYGVKD. Trimming removed 0 bases from V and 7 bases from J; junction bases left unmatched: 5. The CDR3 DNA follows: TGTGCCATCAGTGAGTCCCGACGGGACAGTGAAGCTTTCTTT. Encoded protein: CAISESRRDSEAFF.

Regarding this clone: This same CDR3 is encoded by further DNA sequences in the sample. The chain combines TRBV18 with TRBJ1-1; 8 bases align to TRBD1. From germline, CDR1 is KGHSH and CDR2 LQKENI. This CDR3 region has 13 residues. J gave up 1 base and V 6 bases, and 1 base lay outside the gene matches. The CDR3 DNA follows: TGTGCCAGCTCGGACAGGGAGAACACTGAAGCTTTCTTT. Translating gives CASSDRENTEAFF.

The rearrangement links TRBV7-8 to TRBJ2-7; the match to TRBD2 covers 9 bases. CDR1 SGHVS and CDR2 FQNEAQ come from the germline V gene. The V gene end was trimmed by 7 bases and the J gene end by 5 bases; junction bases not matched to a gene: 9. The CDR3 runs 14 residues. CDR3 in amino acids: CASKRREGLNEQYF. DNA of the CDR3: TGTGCCAGCAAGAGGCGGGAGGGCCTCAACGAGCAGTACTTC.

The V and J genes are TRBV19 and TRBJ1-1, with TRBD1 matching over 8 bases. J was trimmed by 2 bases and V by 8 bases; bases with no gene match: 7. This CDR3 contains 14 residues. Looked up from germline, CDR1 is LNHDA and CDR2 is SQIVND (reference sequence). The CDR3 region is CASGLDRENTEAFF. The CDR3 bases are TGTGCCAGTGGATTGGACAGGGAAAACACTGAAGCTTTCTTT.

The rearrangement links TRBV10-1 to TRBJ1-2; D unclear. The CDR3 runs 16 residues. Germline CDR1 and CDR2: WNHNN and SYGVQD (reference sequence). V lost 7 bases to trimming and J lost 4 bases, with 22 bases between them. The CDR3 region has the DNA TGCGCCAGCACCCCCCCGCGGCGACTACGGTTCTATGGCTACACCTTC. This codes for CASTPPRRLRFYGYTF.

The chain carries TRBV27 and TRBJ1-6, with D tentatively TRBD1 (6 bases). There are 14 residues in the CDR3. Trimming cost V 1 base and J 10 bases, with 11 bases left between them. Germline values: CDR1 MNHEY, CDR2 SMNVEV (reference sequence). In DNA form, the CDR3 reads TGTGCCAGCAGTTTATTTGTAGGGACATCACCCCTCCACTTT. Its protein is CASSLFVGTSPLHF.

This sequence joins TRBV7-2 and TRBJ2-7; the D is unclear. The germline V gene encodes CDR1 SGHTA and CDR2 FQGNSA. This CDR3 has 14 amino acids. Between the trimmed V and J ends, which lost 5 bases and 1 base, there was a span of 12 bases. CDR3 sequence (DNA): TGTGCCAGCAGCCTAAACTGGAGATCCTACGAGCAGTACGTC. Translation gives CASSLNWRSYEQYV.